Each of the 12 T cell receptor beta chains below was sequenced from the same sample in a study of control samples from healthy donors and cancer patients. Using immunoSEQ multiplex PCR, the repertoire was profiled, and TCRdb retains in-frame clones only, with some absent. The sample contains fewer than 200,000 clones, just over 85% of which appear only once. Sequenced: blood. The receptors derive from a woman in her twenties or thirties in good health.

DNA of the CDR3: TGTGCCAGCAGTCAGACAGGGCGCAAAAACATTCAGTACTTC. Translating it yields CASSQTGRKNIQYF. The rearrangement joins TRBV28 to TRBJ2-4; TRBD1 aligns across 7 bases. The CDR3 sequence is 14 residues long. J was trimmed by 3 bases and V by 5 bases; bases with no gene match: 4. Germline V CDR1 and CDR2: MDHEN, SYDVKM.

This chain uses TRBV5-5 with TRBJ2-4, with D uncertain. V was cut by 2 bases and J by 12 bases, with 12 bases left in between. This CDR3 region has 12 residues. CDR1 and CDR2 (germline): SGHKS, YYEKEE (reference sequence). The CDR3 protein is CASSFDRVPQYF. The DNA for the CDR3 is TGTGCCAGCAGCTTTGACCGGGTGCCTCAGTACTTC.

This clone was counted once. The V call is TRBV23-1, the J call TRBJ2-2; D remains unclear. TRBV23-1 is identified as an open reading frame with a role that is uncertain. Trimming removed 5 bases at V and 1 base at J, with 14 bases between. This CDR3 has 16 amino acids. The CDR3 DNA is TGCGCCAGCAGTTCTCGACGGCACTGGAACACCGGGGAGCTGTTTTTT. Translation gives CASSSRRHWNTGELFF.

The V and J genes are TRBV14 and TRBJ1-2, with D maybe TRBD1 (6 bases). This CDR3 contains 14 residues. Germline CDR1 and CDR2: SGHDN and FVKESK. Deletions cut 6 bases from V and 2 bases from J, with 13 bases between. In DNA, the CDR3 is TGTGCCAGCAGTCAACTCGACAGGAACTATGGCTACACCTTC. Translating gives CASSQLDRNYGYTF.

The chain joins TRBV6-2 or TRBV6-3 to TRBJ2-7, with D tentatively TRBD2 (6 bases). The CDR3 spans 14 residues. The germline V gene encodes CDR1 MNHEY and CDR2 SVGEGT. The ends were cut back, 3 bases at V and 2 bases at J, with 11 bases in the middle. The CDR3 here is CASSYSAGTYEQYF. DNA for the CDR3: TGTGCCAGCAGTTATTCGGCGGGGACCTACGAGCAGTACTTC.

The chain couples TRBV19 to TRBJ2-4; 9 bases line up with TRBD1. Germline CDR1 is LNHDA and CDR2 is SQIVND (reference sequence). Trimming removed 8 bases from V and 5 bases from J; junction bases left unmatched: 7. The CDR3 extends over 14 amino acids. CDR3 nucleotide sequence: TGTGCCAGTCGGGACAGGGCTCGTCAAAACATTCAGTACTTC. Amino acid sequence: CASRDRARQNIQYF. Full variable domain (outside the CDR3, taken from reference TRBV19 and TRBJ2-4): DGGITQSPKYLFRKEGQNVTLSCEQNLNHDAMYWYRQDPGQGLRLIYYSQIVNDFQKGDIAEGYSVSREKKESFPLTVTSAQKNPTAFYLCASRDRARQNIQYFGAGTRLSVL.

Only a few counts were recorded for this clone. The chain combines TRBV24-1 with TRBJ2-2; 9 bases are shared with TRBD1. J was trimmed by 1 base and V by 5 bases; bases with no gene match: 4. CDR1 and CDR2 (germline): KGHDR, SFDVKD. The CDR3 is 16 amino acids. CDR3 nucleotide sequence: TGTGCCACCAGTGCTCGGGGACAGGGGAACACCGGGGAGCTGTTTTTT. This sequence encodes CATSARGQGNTGELFF.

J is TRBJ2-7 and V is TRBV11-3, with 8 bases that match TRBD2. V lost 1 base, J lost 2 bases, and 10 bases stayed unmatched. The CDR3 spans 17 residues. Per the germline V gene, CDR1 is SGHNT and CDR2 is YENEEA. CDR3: CASSLVGGGSGTYEQYF. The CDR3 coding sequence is TGTGCCAGCAGCTTAGTTGGGGGGGGTAGCGGGACCTACGAGCAGTACTTC.

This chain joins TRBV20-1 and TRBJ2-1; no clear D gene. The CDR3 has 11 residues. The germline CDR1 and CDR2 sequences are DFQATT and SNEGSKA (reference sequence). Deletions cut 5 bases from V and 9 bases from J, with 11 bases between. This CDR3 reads CSAVPTSEQFF. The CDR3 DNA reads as TGCAGTGCTGTACCGACATCTGAGCAGTTCTTC.

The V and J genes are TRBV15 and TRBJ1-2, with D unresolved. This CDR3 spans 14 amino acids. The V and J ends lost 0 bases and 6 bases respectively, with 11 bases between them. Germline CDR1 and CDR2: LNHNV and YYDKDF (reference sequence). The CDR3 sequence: CATSRDYARDGYTF. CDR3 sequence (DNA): TGTGCCACCAGCAGAGATTACGCCAGAGATGGCTACACCTTC.

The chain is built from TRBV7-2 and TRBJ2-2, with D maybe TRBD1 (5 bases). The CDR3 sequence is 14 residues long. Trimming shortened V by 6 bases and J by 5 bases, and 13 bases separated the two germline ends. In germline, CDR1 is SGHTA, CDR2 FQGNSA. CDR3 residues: CASRRQGGTGELFF. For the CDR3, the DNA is TGTGCCAGCAGACGTCAGGGCGGAACCGGGGAGCTGTTTTTT. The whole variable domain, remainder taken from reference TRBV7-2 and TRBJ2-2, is GAGVSQSPSNKVTEKGKDVELRCDPISGHTALYWYRQSLGQGLEFLIYFQGNSAPDKSGLPSDRFSAERTGGSVSTLTIQRTQQEDSAVYLCASRRQGGTGELFFGEGSRLTVL.

The CDR3 region is CASSPHPGGETQYF. The CDR3, as DNA: TGTGCCAGCAGCCCCCATCCCGGGGGAGAGACCCAGTACTTC. The J gene is TRBJ2-5, the V gene TRBV9; D perhaps matches TRBD2 (6 bases). The CDR3 loop spans 14 amino acids. Trimming cost V 4 bases and J 4 bases, with 14 bases left between them. CDR1 SGDLS and CDR2 YYNGEE come from the germline V gene.